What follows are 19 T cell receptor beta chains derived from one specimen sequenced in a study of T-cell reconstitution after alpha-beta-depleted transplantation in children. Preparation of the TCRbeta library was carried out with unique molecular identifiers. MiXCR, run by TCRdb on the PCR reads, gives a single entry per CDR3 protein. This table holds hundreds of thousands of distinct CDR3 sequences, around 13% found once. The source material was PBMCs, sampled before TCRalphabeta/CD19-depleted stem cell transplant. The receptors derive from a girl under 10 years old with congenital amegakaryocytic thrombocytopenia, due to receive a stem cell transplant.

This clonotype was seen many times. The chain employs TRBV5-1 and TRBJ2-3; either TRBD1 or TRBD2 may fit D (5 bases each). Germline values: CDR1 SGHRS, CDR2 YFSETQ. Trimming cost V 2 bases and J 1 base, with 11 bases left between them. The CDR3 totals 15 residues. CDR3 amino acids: CASSLNPGRTDTQYF. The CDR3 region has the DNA TGCGCCAGCAGCTTAAACCCGGGGCGCACAGATACGCAGTATTTT.

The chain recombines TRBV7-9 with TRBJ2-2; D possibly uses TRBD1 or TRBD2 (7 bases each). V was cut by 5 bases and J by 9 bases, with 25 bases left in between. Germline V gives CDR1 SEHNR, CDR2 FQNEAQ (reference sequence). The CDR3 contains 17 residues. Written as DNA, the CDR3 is TGTGCCAGCAGCCTTCAGGGGGGGCCGCCGGTTCTCCGGGAGCTGTTTTTT. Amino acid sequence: CASSLQGGPPVLRELFF.

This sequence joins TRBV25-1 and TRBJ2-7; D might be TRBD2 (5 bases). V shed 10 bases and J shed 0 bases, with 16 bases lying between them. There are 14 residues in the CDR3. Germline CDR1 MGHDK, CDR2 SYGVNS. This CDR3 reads CATIKASGSYEQYF. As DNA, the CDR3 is TGTGCCACCATCAAGGCGAGCGGCTCCTACGAGCAGTACTTC.

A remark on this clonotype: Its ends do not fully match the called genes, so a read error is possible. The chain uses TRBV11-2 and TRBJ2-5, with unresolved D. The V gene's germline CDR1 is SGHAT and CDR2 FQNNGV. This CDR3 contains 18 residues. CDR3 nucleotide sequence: TGTGCCAGCAGCTTAGAGTCTGGGTTACTTGGCTACCAAGAGACCCAGTGCTTC. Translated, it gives CASSLESGLLGYQETQCF.

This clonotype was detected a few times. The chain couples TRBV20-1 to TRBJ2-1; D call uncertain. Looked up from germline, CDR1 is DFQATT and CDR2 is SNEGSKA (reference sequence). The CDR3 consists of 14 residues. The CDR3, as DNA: TGCGGCCCCCGAAGGAGCAGCCTAATCAATGAGCAGTTCTTC. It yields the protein CGPRRSSLINEQFF.

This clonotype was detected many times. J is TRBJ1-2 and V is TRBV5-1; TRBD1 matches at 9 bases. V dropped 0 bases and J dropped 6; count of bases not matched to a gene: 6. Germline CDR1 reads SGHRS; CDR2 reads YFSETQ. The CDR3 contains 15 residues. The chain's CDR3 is CASSLVLTGGDGYTF. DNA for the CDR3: TGCGCCAGCAGCTTGGTTCTTACAGGGGGCGATGGCTACACCTTC.

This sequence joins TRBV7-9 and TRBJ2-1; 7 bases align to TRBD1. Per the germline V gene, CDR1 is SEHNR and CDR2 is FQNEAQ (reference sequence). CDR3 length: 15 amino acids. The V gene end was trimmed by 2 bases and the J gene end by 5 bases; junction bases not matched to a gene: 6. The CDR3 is CASSLNGQGDNEQFF. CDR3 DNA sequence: TGTGCCAGCAGCTTAAACGGCCAGGGGGACAATGAGCAGTTCTTC. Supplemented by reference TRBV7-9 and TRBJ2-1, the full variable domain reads DTGVSQNPRHKITKRGQNVTFRCDPISEHNRLYWYRQTLGQGPEFLTYFQNEAQLEKSRLLSDRFSAERPKGSFSTLEIQRTEQGDSAMYLCASSLNGQGDNEQFFGPGTRLTVL.

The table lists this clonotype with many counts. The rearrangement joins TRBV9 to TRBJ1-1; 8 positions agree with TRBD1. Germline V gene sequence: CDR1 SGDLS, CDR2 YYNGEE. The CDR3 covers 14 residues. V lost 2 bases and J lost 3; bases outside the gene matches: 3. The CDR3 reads CASSVVQGDTEAFF. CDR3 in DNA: TGTGCCAGCAGCGTTGTACAGGGGGACACTGAAGCTTTCTTT. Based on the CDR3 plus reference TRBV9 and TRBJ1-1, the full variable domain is DSGVTQTPKHLITATGQRVTLRCSPRSGDLSVYWYQQSLDQGLQFLIQYYNGEERAKGNILERFSAQQFPDLHSELNLSSLELGDSALYFCASSVVQGDTEAFFGQGTRLTVV.

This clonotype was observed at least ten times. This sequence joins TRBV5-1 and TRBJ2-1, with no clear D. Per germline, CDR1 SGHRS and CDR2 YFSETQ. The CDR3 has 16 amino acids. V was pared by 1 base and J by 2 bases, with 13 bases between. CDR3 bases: TGCGCCAGCAGCTTGATTCTTCGTGCCACCTACAATGAGCAGTTCTTC. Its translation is CASSLILRATYNEQFF.

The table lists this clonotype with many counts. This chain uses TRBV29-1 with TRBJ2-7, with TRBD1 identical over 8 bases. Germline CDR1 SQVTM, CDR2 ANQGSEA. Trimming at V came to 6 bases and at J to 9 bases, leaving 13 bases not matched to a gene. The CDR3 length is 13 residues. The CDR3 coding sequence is TGCAGCGTCAAGACAGGGGTCCCTTTAGCGCAGTACTTC. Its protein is CSVKTGVPLAQYF.

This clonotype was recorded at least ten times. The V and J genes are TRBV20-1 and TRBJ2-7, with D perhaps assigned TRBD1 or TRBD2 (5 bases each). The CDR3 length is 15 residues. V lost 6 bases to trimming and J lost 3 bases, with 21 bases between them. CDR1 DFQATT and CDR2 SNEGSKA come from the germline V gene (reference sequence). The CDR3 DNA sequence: TGCAGTGCCCCTATCCCGGGACGACCTAACTACGAGCAGTACTTC. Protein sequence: CSAPIPGRPNYEQYF.

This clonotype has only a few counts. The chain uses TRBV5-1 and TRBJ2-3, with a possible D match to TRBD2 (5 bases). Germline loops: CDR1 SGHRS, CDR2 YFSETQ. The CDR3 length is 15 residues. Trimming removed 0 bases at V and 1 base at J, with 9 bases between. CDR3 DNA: TGCGCCAGCAGCTTGGTTAAGGGAGGCACAGATACGCAGTATTTT. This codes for CASSLVKGGTDTQYF.

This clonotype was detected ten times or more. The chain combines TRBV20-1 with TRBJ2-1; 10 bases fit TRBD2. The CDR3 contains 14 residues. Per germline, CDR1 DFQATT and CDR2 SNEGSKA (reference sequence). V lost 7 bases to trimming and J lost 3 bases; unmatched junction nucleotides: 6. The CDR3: CSVSGTSVYNEQFF. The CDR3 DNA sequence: TGCAGTGTTTCCGGGACTAGCGTCTACAATGAGCAGTTCTTC.

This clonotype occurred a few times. Written as DNA, the CDR3 is TGTGCCAGCAGTGTCCCGACAGCTGAGGTTGAAGCTTTCTTT. Its translation: CASSVPTAEVEAFF. The gene calls are TRBV6-1 and TRBJ1-1; weak D call: TRBD1 (5 bases). V shed 4 bases and J shed 7 bases, with 16 bases lying between them. Germline assignment: CDR1 MNHNS and CDR2 SASEGT. The CDR3 runs to 14 residues.

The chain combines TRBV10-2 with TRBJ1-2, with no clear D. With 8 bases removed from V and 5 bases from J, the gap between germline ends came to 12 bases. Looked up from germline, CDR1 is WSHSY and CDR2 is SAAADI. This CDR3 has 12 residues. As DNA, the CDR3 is TGCGCCAGCGGCCCACAGAATTATGGCTACACCTTC. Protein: CASGPQNYGYTF.

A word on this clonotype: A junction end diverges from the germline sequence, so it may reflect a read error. The CDR3 DNA reads TGTGCCAGCAGTTTCTTTTGGACTGGGGACGAGCAGTCCTTC. This translates into CASSFFWTGDEQSF. J is TRBJ2-7 and V is TRBV27, with D tentatively TRBD1 or TRBD2 (5 bases each). Per germline, CDR1 MNHEY and CDR2 SMNVEV (reference sequence). The CDR3 is made up of 14 amino acids.

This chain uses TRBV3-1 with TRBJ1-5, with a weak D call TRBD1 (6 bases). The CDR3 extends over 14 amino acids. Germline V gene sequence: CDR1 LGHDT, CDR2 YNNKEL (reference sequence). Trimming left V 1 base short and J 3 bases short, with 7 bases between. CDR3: CASSQGDTNQPQHF. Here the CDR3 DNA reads TGTGCCAGCAGCCAAGGGGACACCAATCAGCCCCAGCATTTT.

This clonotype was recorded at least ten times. CDR3 sequence: CSARDSWGAGTEAFF. CDR3 in DNA: TGCAGTGCTAGAGATAGCTGGGGGGCAGGCACTGAAGCTTTCTTT. The gene calls are TRBV20-1 and TRBJ1-1, with D possibly being TRBD1 (6 bases). CDR1 is DFQATT, CDR2 SNEGSKA, per germline (reference sequence). The ends were cut back, 0 bases at V and 4 bases at J, with 15 bases in the middle. This CDR3 is 15 amino acids long.

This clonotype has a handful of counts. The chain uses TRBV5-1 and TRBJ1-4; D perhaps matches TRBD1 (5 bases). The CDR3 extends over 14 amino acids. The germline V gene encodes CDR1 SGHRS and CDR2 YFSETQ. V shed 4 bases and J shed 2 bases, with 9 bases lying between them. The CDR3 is CASSPDTTNEKLFF. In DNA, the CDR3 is TGCGCCAGCAGCCCGGACACTACTAATGAAAAACTGTTTTTT.